The next 28 T cell receptor beta chains were all read from a single sample in a study of T cells in Graves' hyperthyroidism and ophthalmopathy (dated by TCRdb to about 2019). Receptor libraries were prepared by multiplex PCR. The sample was run on an Illumina HiSeq 2000. TCR beta CDR3 regions were amplified from RNA transcripts. For the first round of RT-PCR on the TCR CDR3, the HTBI primer set was used together with the Qiagen OneStep RT-PCR kit. In-frame beta chains were kept once TCRdb had trimmed the public reads at Q25 with fastp and called clones with MiXCR. CDR3 protein duplicates are merged, each entry listing the most common genes and DNA. Recorded for this sample are hundreds of thousands of distinct CDR3 sequences; around 21% of them occurred a single time. The top ten constitute about 35% of the sample. The sample consisted of blood. The receptors originated from a man between 25 and 39 years old with Graves' ophthalmopathy.

CDR3 loop: CSARDRPTRDRGKAGFSYEQYF. CDR3 bases: TGCAGTGCTAGAGACCGACCAACTCGGGACAGGGGGAAAGCGGGGTTCTCCTACGAGCAGTACTTC. The rearrangement joins TRBV20-1 to TRBJ2-7, with 11 nucleotides matching TRBD1. This CDR3 is 22 amino acids long. The germline gives CDR1 DFQATT, CDR2 SNEGSKA (reference sequence). V dropped 0 bases and J dropped 0; count of bases not matched to a gene: 22.

The genes are TRBV3-1 and TRBJ2-1; 7 positions agree with TRBD2. V gave up 1 base and J gave up 7 bases; unmatched junction bases: 13. Germline V gene lookup returns CDR1 LGHDT and CDR2 YNNKEL (reference sequence). CDR3 length: 17 residues. CDR3 bases: TGTGCCAGCAGCCAAGGGGAGATCGCGGGAGTTCGGAATGAGCAGTTCTTC. It codes for CASSQGEIAGVRNEQFF.

The chain carries TRBV19 and TRBJ2-1, with 9 bases matching TRBD2. The V segment lost 5 bases and the J segment 7 bases; nucleotides outside the gene matches: 12. Germline loops: CDR1 LNHDA, CDR2 SQIVND (reference sequence). The CDR3 has 16 amino acids. CDR3 amino acids: CASSPTWSGGRNEQFF. In nucleotides, the CDR3 is TGTGCCAGTAGTCCCACCTGGAGCGGGGGGAGAAATGAGCAGTTCTTC. Full variable domain (outside the CDR3, taken from reference TRBV19 and TRBJ2-1): DGGITQSPKYLFRKEGQNVTLSCEQNLNHDAMYWYRQDPGQGLRLIYYSQIVNDFQKGDIAEGYSVSREKKESFPLTVTSAQKNPTAFYLCASSPTWSGGRNEQFFGPGTRLTVL.

J is TRBJ2-2 and V is TRBV11-2, with D maybe TRBD1 (5 bases). The germline V gene has CDR1 SGHAT and CDR2 FQNNGV. Trimming removed 5 bases from V and 0 bases from J, with 16 bases in between. The CDR3 contains 17 residues. The CDR3 DNA reads as TGTGCCAGCAGCCAGGGCCCCGAGGCAGCGAACACCGGGGAGCTGTTTTTT. Its translation is CASSQGPEAANTGELFF.

This clonotype was counted a few times. The chain joins TRBV20-1 to TRBJ2-7; TRBD2 matches at 7 bases. The germline V gene has CDR1 DFQATT and CDR2 SNEGSKA (reference sequence). The CDR3 sequence is 20 residues long. J lost 2 bases, V lost 0 bases, and 22 bases had no gene match. The CDR3 sequence: CSARDPGGSLNSGSPYEQYF. CDR3 nucleotide sequence: TGCAGTGCTAGAGACCCCGGTGGGAGTCTTAATAGCGGGTCCCCCTACGAGCAGTACTTC.

As for this clonotype: This may stem from a read error, because a much larger clone lies one nucleotide away. The J gene is TRBJ1-2, the V gene TRBV28; 8 bases are shared with TRBD1. Germline values: CDR1 MDHEN, CDR2 SYDVKM. The CDR3 is made up of 13 amino acids. The chain's CDR3 is CACSGDRPYGYTF. As DNA, the CDR3 is TGTGCCTGCAGTGGGGACAGGCCCTATGGCTACACCTTC.

This clonotype came up many times. V is TRBV18 and J is TRBJ2-5, with TRBD2 matching 7 bases. Trimming removed 4 bases from V and 3 bases from J; junction bases left unmatched: 5. The V gene's germline CDR1 is KGHSH and CDR2 LQKENI. The CDR3 spans 14 residues. In DNA, the CDR3 is TGTGCCAGCTCACTGGCTAGCGGAGAAGAGACCCAGTACTTC. This codes for CASSLASGEETQYF.

This clonotype came up many times. V gene TRBV7-9 combines with J gene TRBJ2-5; 8 bases are a match to TRBD1. The V and J ends lost 4 bases and 2 bases, in that order; junction bases with no gene match: 3. Looked up from germline, CDR1 is SEHNR and CDR2 is FQNEAQ (reference sequence). This CDR3 contains 14 residues. The CDR3 nucleotides are TGTGCCAGCAGCTCGACAGGGGTACAAGAGACCCAGTACTTC. Its protein is CASSSTGVQETQYF.

With respect to this clonotype: This clone may be a read error of a much larger clone one base away. DNA for the CDR3: TGTGCCAGCAGCGTGTCGCCGGGACAGGGGCCCGAGCAGTTCTTC. Its protein product is CASSVSPGQGPEQFF. The V gene is TRBV11-2, the J gene TRBJ2-1, with 10 bases that match TRBD1. This CDR3 has 15 residues. V gave up 5 bases and J gave up 10 bases; unmatched junction bases: 11. CDR1 and CDR2 (germline): SGHAT, FQNNGV.

This clonotype has at least ten counts. The genes are TRBV28 and TRBJ1-1, with D uncertain. The germline V gene encodes CDR1 MDHEN and CDR2 SYDVKM. The CDR3 covers 12 residues. Trimming cost V 6 bases and J 2 bases, with 7 bases left between them. The chain's CDR3 is CASRELNTEAFF. DNA of the CDR3: TGTGCCAGCAGGGAGCTAAACACTGAAGCTTTCTTT.

This chain uses TRBV12-3 or TRBV12-4 with TRBJ1-3; a weak D match, TRBD1 (6 bases). V gave up 6 bases and J gave up 1 base, with 10 bases separating them. This CDR3 has 14 residues. The CDR3 nucleotides read TGTGCCAGCAGCAACAGGGCGTCTGGAAACACCATATATTTT. Translating gives CASSNRASGNTIYF.

The chain recombines TRBV3-1 with TRBJ2-1, with D possibly TRBD2 on 5 matching bases. The CDR3 length is 15 residues. Trimming shortened V by 6 bases and J by 6 bases, and 18 bases separated the two germline ends. CDR1 LGHDT and CDR2 YNNKEL come from the germline V gene (reference sequence). The chain's CDR3 is CASSNTRVSGNEQFF. DNA for the CDR3: TGTGCCAGCAGTAACACTAGGGTATCGGGCAATGAGCAGTTCTTC.

This clonotype has only a few counts. The V call is TRBV13, the J call TRBJ2-7; TRBD1 matches at 9 bases. The CDR3 totals 14 residues. Germline V gene sequence: CDR1 PRHDT, CDR2 FYEKMQ (reference sequence). Trimming removed 4 bases from V and 3 bases from J; junction bases left unmatched: 4. The CDR3 loop reads CASSSAGQGYEQYF. CDR3 DNA sequence: TGTGCCAGCAGCTCTGCGGGACAGGGCTACGAGCAGTACTTC.

V and J are TRBV9 and TRBJ1-3; D is ambiguous. Trimming cost V 4 bases and J 2 bases, with 13 bases left between them. The germline V gene has CDR1 SGDLS and CDR2 YYNGEE. This CDR3 comprises 15 residues. The CDR3 region is CASSLSDGPGNTIYF. The CDR3 coding sequence is TGTGCCAGCAGCCTATCGGACGGACCTGGAAACACCATATATTTT.

This clonotype came up many times. This sequence joins TRBV12-3 or TRBV12-4 and TRBJ2-1; 13 bases agree with TRBD2. This CDR3 is built from 16 residues. J was trimmed by 6 bases and V by 5 bases; bases with no gene match: 7. In DNA, the CDR3 is TGTGCCAGCAGTCCCAGGACTAGCGGGAGTTTCAATGAGCAGTTCTTC. Translation: CASSPRTSGSFNEQFF.

This clonotype was seen repeatedly, ten times or more. The V and J genes are TRBV19 and TRBJ1-1; TRBD1 matches 11 bases. The germline CDR1 and CDR2 sequences are LNHDA and SQIVND (reference sequence). CDR3 length: 15 residues. J was trimmed by 5 bases and V by 6 bases; bases with no gene match: 8. CDR3 loop: CASREWTGGRTEAFF. The CDR3 DNA reads as TGTGCCAGTAGGGAATGGACAGGGGGCAGGACTGAAGCTTTCTTT.

This clonotype appeared a few times. This chain links TRBV19 with TRBJ1-3; D not certain. CDR3 length: 15 residues. Germline CDR1 reads LNHDA; CDR2 reads SQIVND (reference sequence). Trimming cost V 3 bases and J 0 bases, with 9 bases left between them. CDR3 amino acids: CASSMTDSSGNTIYF. In DNA form, the CDR3 reads TGTGCCAGTAGTATGACGGACTCCTCTGGAAACACCATATATTTT.

J is TRBJ2-1 and V is TRBV7-3; TRBD1 matches at 10 bases. This CDR3 is 16 amino acids long. The trim removed 1 base at V and 6 bases at J, leaving 6 bases unmatched. From germline, CDR1 is SGHTA and CDR2 FQGTGA. The CDR3 loop reads CASSLSRDRGGNEQFF. Written as DNA, the CDR3 is TGTGCCAGCAGCTTAAGTAGGGACAGGGGTGGCAATGAGCAGTTCTTC.

This clonotype was seen many times. The chain employs TRBV20-1 and TRBJ2-7, with TRBD1 matching over 11 bases. CDR1 and CDR2 (germline): DFQATT, SNEGSKA (reference sequence). The CDR3 spans 18 residues. Trimming removed 1 base from V and 4 bases from J; junction bases left unmatched: 15. In DNA, the CDR3 is TGCAGTGCTAGAGTCCCCCCCGGGACAGGGGGAACTTATTACGAGCAGTACTTC. It encodes CSARVPPGTGGTYYEQYF.

The rearrangement links TRBV11-2 to TRBJ2-7; TRBD1 might be the D (6 bases). This CDR3 spans 16 amino acids. CDR1 is SGHAT and CDR2 is FQNNGV in the germline V gene. Trimming removed 0 bases from V and 0 bases from J, with 12 bases in between. The CDR3, as DNA: TGTGCCAGCAGCTTAGACGGGACACTTCCCTCCTACGAGCAGTACTTC. This translates into CASSLDGTLPSYEQYF.

The chain couples TRBV3-1 to TRBJ2-1, with 13 nucleotides matching TRBD2. The CDR3 totals 14 residues. The J segment lost 2 bases and the V segment lost 8 bases, leaving 0 bases of the junction unmatched. The V gene's germline CDR1 is LGHDT and CDR2 YNNKEL (reference sequence). This CDR3 reads CASGTSGAYNEQFF. CDR3 coding DNA: TGTGCCAGCGGGACTAGCGGGGCCTACAATGAGCAGTTCTTC.

This clonotype showed up just a few times. The genes are TRBV28 and TRBJ1-5; D gene uncertain. The V gene's germline CDR1 is MDHEN and CDR2 SYDVKM. The ends were cut back, 4 bases at V and 9 bases at J, with 7 bases in the middle. This CDR3 region has 11 residues. The CDR3: CASSSPWPQHF. Written as DNA, the CDR3 is TGTGCCAGCAGTTCCCCCTGGCCCCAGCATTTT.

The table lists this clonotype with a count of one. The rearrangement links TRBV9 to TRBJ1-1; maybe TRBD1 (5 bases). This CDR3 is 14 amino acids long. V lost 4 bases and J 6 bases, leaving 16 bases between the germline ends. Germline V gene sequence: CDR1 SGDLS, CDR2 YYNGEE. CDR3 amino acids: CASSTYPGIAEAFF. CDR3 coding DNA: TGTGCCAGCAGCACCTACCCAGGGATAGCTGAAGCTTTCTTT.

This clonotype was counted ten times or more. The chain links TRBV7-9 to TRBJ2-5, with 10 bases that match TRBD2. This CDR3 is 16 amino acids long. V shed 4 bases and J 5 bases; nucleotides not matched to a gene: 10. Germline assignment: CDR1 SEHNR and CDR2 FQNEAQ (reference sequence). The CDR3 spells CASSSPLAGAWETQYF. In DNA form, the CDR3 reads TGTGCCAGCAGCTCCCCGCTAGCGGGAGCATGGGAGACCCAGTACTTC.

This clonotype was found a few times. V is TRBV7-9 and J is TRBJ2-3; 10 bases line up with TRBD1. Trimming took 5 bases from V and 5 from J; bases not matched to a gene: 19. There are 19 residues in the CDR3. Looked up from germline, CDR1 is SEHNR and CDR2 is FQNEAQ (reference sequence). The CDR3 DNA sequence: TGTGCCAGCAGCCTCCAGAGTACCGGACAGGGGGAAACCTTAGATACGCAGTATTTT. It is translated as CASSLQSTGQGETLDTQYF.

This clonotype was recorded at least ten times. The chain uses TRBV7-9 and TRBJ2-5; possible D gene TRBD1, 5 bases. The V gene's germline CDR1 is SEHNR and CDR2 FQNEAQ (reference sequence). Trimming pared 3 bases from V and 2 bases from J, leaving 10 bases between. This CDR3 has 14 residues. The CDR3 sequence is CASSFDSKQETQYF. In DNA form, the CDR3 reads TGTGCCAGCAGCTTCGACAGCAAACAAGAGACCCAGTACTTC.

This chain uses TRBV11-2 with TRBJ1-1; tentatively, D is TRBD1 (6 bases). Trimming removed 1 base from V and 7 bases from J, with 13 bases in between. There are 14 residues in the CDR3. The germline CDR1 and CDR2 sequences are SGHAT and FQNNGV. CDR3 residues: CASSLGWGADEAFF. The CDR3 bases are TGTGCCAGCAGCTTAGGTTGGGGGGCGGATGAAGCTTTCTTT.

In this sample, this clonotype turned up many times. The chain carries TRBV18 and TRBJ1-1; D is unclear. Deletions cut 6 bases from V and 1 base from J, with 9 bases between. The CDR3 is 13 amino acids. Germline V gene lookup returns CDR1 KGHSH and CDR2 LQKENI. The CDR3 reads CASSNQQNTEAFF. Written as DNA, the CDR3 is TGTGCCAGCTCCAACCAACAGAACACTGAAGCTTTCTTT. The whole variable domain, remainder taken from reference TRBV18 and TRBJ1-1, is NAGVMQNPRHLVRRRGQEARLRCSPMKGHSHVYWYRQLPEEGLKFMVYLQKENIIDESGMPKERFSAEFPKEGPSILRIQQVVRGDSAAYFCASSNQQNTEAFFGQGTRLTVV.